Presented here are 9 T cell receptor beta chains from one specimen sequenced in a study of blood T cell repertoires in COVID-19. The protocol was immunoSEQ multiplex PCR, while the TCRdb copy is restricted to in-frame clones and leaves out a portion. The sample includes around 58,000 clones, 88% seen only once; the top ten take around 10%. Input material: PBMCs or T cells enriched from blood (not recorded which). The receptors come from a woman aged 40 to 55 who had recovered from COVID-19.

The chain combines TRBV6-5 with TRBJ2-2; 7 bases align to TRBD1. Germline V gives CDR1 MNHEY, CDR2 SVGAGI. The length of the CDR3 is 14 residues. V lost 4 bases and J lost 1; bases outside the gene matches: 0. The CDR3 here is CASSWDRNTGELFF. The CDR3 DNA follows: TGTGCCAGCAGTTGGGACAGGAACACCGGGGAGCTGTTTTTT.

The CDR3 nucleotides read TGTGCCAGTATTTACAGGGGGCGGGTAAACACTGAAGCTTTCTTT. Protein sequence: CASIYRGRVNTEAFF. The chain employs TRBV19 and TRBJ1-1; 9 nucleotides align to TRBD1. V lost 7 bases and J lost 2; bases outside the gene matches: 8. CDR1 is LNHDA and CDR2 is SQIVND in the germline V gene (reference sequence). The CDR3 extends over 15 amino acids.

This chain uses TRBV6-2 or TRBV6-3 with TRBJ1-5, with D perhaps matching TRBD1 (5 bases). There are 14 residues in the CDR3. The germline V and J ends were trimmed by 6 bases and 3 bases, with 12 bases remaining between them. Germline V gene lookup returns CDR1 MNHEY and CDR2 SVGEGT. The CDR3 reads CASSQDNSNQPQHF. As DNA, the CDR3 is TGTGCCAGCAGCCAGGACAACTCCAATCAGCCCCAGCATTTT.

The chain combines TRBV27 with TRBJ1-6, with TRBD1 as a possible D gene (6 bases). CDR1 is MNHEY and CDR2 is SMNVEV in the germline V gene (reference sequence). V was cut by 11 bases and J by 0 bases, with 14 bases left in between. The CDR3 loop spans 15 amino acids. The CDR3 is CAATTGSSYNSPLHF. CDR3 DNA sequence: TGTGCCGCCACCACAGGGAGCTCCTATAATTCACCCCTCCACTTT.

J is TRBJ1-3 and V is TRBV3-1 (or the pseudogene TRBV3-2); the D gene is possibly TRBD1 (5 bases). The V gene's germline CDR1 is LGHDT and CDR2 YNNKEL (reference sequence). The CDR3 has 15 residues. V was trimmed by 0 bases and J by 1 base, leaving 7 bases between them. CDR3 sequence (DNA): TGTGCCAGCAGCCAAGATAGGGGATCTGGAAACACCATATATTTT. It yields the protein CASSQDRGSGNTIYF.

The V call is TRBV21-1, the J call TRBJ2-3; no DNA check was done on the table's D call, TRBD2. TRBV21-1 is a pseudogene. The CDR3 length is 17 residues. CDR3 coding DNA: TGTGCCAGCAGCAAAGGCTCTAGCGGGGGGTCGGGGGATACGCAGTATTTT. Amino acid sequence: CASSKGSSGGSGDTQYF.

This chain links TRBV27 with TRBJ1-2; TRBD1 might be the D (5 bases). The CDR3 consists of 14 residues. Trimming removed 5 bases from V and 1 base from J, with 11 bases in between. In germline, CDR1 is MNHEY, CDR2 SMNVEV (reference sequence). The CDR3 protein is CASSQTAFNYGYTF. DNA of the CDR3: TGTGCCAGCAGTCAGACAGCGTTTAACTATGGCTACACCTTC.

The chain is built from TRBV4-1 and TRBJ1-2, with a possible D match to TRBD1 (5 bases). The CDR3 loop spans 16 amino acids. Between the trimmed V and J ends, which lost 0 bases and 8 bases, there was a span of 19 bases. The germline V gene encodes CDR1 MGHRA and CDR2 YSYEKL. The CDR3 spells CASSQEPQVSILGYTF. DNA of the CDR3: TGCGCCAGCAGCCAAGAGCCACAGGTTTCAATTTTGGGCTACACCTTC.

This rearrangement joins TRBV5-1 to TRBJ1-2, with TRBD1 identical over 7 bases. There are 14 residues in the CDR3. The V segment lost 4 bases and the J segment 6 bases; nucleotides outside the gene matches: 9. Germline assignment: CDR1 SGHRS and CDR2 YFSETQ. CDR3 sequence reads: CASSIDRAPDGYTF. The CDR3 DNA sequence: TGCGCCAGCAGCATAGACAGGGCTCCAGATGGCTACACCTTC.